One sample yielded the 5 T cell receptor beta chains listed below, sequenced in a study of cytomegalovirus exposure and HLA in healthy donors. It was with 60 Vbeta and 13 Jbeta primers that the PCR ran. Sequenced by immunoSEQ multiplex PCR; TCRdb stores in-frame clones only, minus some. The table includes around 100,000 clones, 73% detected once. The sequenced sample consisted of PBMCs. These receptors were obtained from a man aged 35 to 55 in good health and CMV-seronegative.

CDR3 in amino acids: CASGLWDRLYEQYF. The DNA of the CDR3 is TGTGCCAGCGGGCTGTGGGACAGGTTATACGAGCAGTACTTC. The chain combines TRBV7-2 with TRBJ2-7; 8 nucleotides match TRBD1. Germline lookup yields CDR1 SGHTA and CDR2 FQGNSA. The CDR3 loop spans 14 amino acids. Trimming took 8 bases from V and 4 from J; bases not matched to a gene: 10. The full variable domain, completed using reference TRBV7-2 and TRBJ2-7, is GAGVSQSPSNKVTEKGKDVELRCDPISGHTALYWYRQSLGQGLEFLIYFQGNSAPDKSGLPSDRFSAERTGGSVSTLTIQRTQQEDSAVYLCASGLWDRLYEQYFGPGTRLTVT.

The gene calls are TRBV29-1 and TRBJ1-3; no firm D call. Deletions cut 2 bases from V and 2 bases from J, with 10 bases between. This CDR3 contains 14 residues. CDR1 and CDR2 (germline): SQVTM, ANQGSEA. As DNA, the CDR3 is TGCAGCGTTGAATTGGGAGTCCCTGGAAACACCATATATTTT. Amino acids: CSVELGVPGNTIYF.

This clone was seen a few times. V and J are TRBV4-3 and TRBJ2-7, with a possible D match to TRBD1 (6 bases). Trimming took 0 bases from V and 1 from J, leaving 13 bases between them. The CDR3 is 16 residues long. Germline V gene data show CDR1 as LGHNA and CDR2 as YSLEER. The CDR3 region is CASSQDFTGRSYEQYF. The CDR3 bases are TGCGCCAGCAGCCAAGATTTTACAGGGCGATCCTACGAGCAGTACTTC.

The J gene is TRBJ1-4, the V gene TRBV4-3; D not certain. The ends were cut back, 4 bases at V and 7 bases at J, with 16 bases in the middle. Germline V lookup: CDR1 LGHNA, CDR2 YSLEER. There are 15 residues in the CDR3. CDR3 sequence: CASSRARGRVEKLFF. The DNA of the CDR3 is TGCGCCAGCAGCCGAGCCCGGGGAAGGGTTGAAAAACTGTTTTTT.

V is TRBV7-7 and J is TRBJ2-2; D might be TRBD2 (7 bases). The ends were cut back, 6 bases at V and 4 bases at J, with 15 bases in the middle. This CDR3 is 15 amino acids long. Germline values: CDR1 SSHAT, CDR2 FNYEAQ (reference sequence). Written as DNA, the CDR3 is TGTGCCAGCAGTCTACAGGGCGGGGGCACCGGGGAGCTGTTTTTT. Protein: CASSLQGGGTGELFF.